Listed here are 10 T cell receptor beta chains from one sample, sequenced in a study of shared clonotypes between healthy human individuals. Naive CD8 cells comprised CD45RO-negative, CCR7-positively selected cells, excluding terminally differentiated effector memory CD45RA+ cells. The method was immunoSEQ multiplex PCR; TCRdb's version includes in-frame clones alone and lacks a portion of them. This sample has around 550,000 clones, with 85% to 95% found just once. Sequencing input: naive CD8+ T cells sorted from blood. These receptors were taken from a woman in her twenties or thirties in good health.

The chain has TRBV18 and TRBJ2-7; 12 nucleotides align to TRBD2. Germline V lookup: CDR1 KGHSH, CDR2 LQKENI. There are 16 residues in the CDR3. V gave up 4 bases and J gave up 2 bases; unmatched junction bases: 6. In DNA, the CDR3 is TGTGCCAGCTCACTCAGGACTAGCGGGACCCCCTACGAGCAGTACTTC. Translated, it gives CASSLRTSGTPYEQYF.

This chain uses TRBV28 with TRBJ2-7; 8 nucleotides line up with TRBD2. This CDR3 comprises 17 residues. The trim removed 6 bases at V and 3 bases at J, leaving 16 bases unmatched. In germline, CDR1 is MDHEN, CDR2 SYDVKM. CDR3 sequence reads: CASSPLRVLAEDYEQYF. As DNA, the CDR3 is TGTGCCAGCAGCCCCCTCCGGGTACTAGCGGAGGACTACGAGCAGTACTTC.

The V and J genes are TRBV27 and TRBJ2-7; perhaps TRBD1 as D (5 bases). There are 13 residues in the CDR3. CDR1 MNHEY and CDR2 SMNVEV come from the germline V gene (reference sequence). The V gene lost 2 bases and the J gene lost 5 bases, with 10 bases spanning the gap. CDR3 sequence reads: CASSLARAHEQYF. CDR3 DNA: TGTGCCAGCAGTTTAGCCAGGGCCCACGAGCAGTACTTC.

The genes are TRBV28 and TRBJ2-3; possibly TRBD2 for D (5 bases). In germline, CDR1 is MDHEN, CDR2 SYDVKM. Trimming left V 5 bases short and J 1 base short, with 13 bases between. CDR3 size: 15 residues. Here the CDR3 reads CASSAPGLGTDTQYF. CDR3 bases: TGTGCCAGCAGTGCCCCAGGACTTGGCACAGATACGCAGTATTTT.

The V and J genes are TRBV9 and TRBJ2-1; no clear D. This CDR3 has 14 amino acids. Germline V gene sequence: CDR1 SGDLS, CDR2 YYNGEE. V was shortened by 3 bases and J by 7 bases, with 14 bases between the two germline ends. As DNA, the CDR3 is TGTGCCAGCAGCGCAGGTGAGGCATCGAATGAGCAGTTCTTC. As protein: CASSAGEASNEQFF.

This sequence joins TRBV28 and TRBJ2-7; TRBD1 agrees at 7 bases. Losses at the gene ends were 5 bases for V and 2 bases for J; bases not matched to a gene: 9. The germline V gene has CDR1 MDHEN and CDR2 SYDVKM. The CDR3 contains 15 residues. The CDR3 here is CASSTGTDSPYEQYF. CDR3 bases: TGTGCCAGCAGTACAGGGACAGATTCTCCCTACGAGCAGTACTTC.

This clone was counted a single time. This sequence joins TRBV5-6 and TRBJ2-1; TRBD1 matches 9 bases. Germline CDR1 and CDR2: SGHDT and YYEEEE. This CDR3 has 15 amino acids. After removal of 4 bases from V and 4 bases from J, the junction contained 6 bases not matched to a gene. The CDR3 region is CASSPGQGIYNEQFF. The CDR3 nucleotides are TGTGCCAGCAGCCCGGGACAGGGCATTTACAATGAGCAGTTCTTC.

V is TRBV29-1 and J is TRBJ1-2; tentative D call: TRBD1 (6 bases). Germline V gene lookup returns CDR1 SQVTM and CDR2 ANQGSEA. The ends were cut back, 7 bases at V and 2 bases at J, with 11 bases in the middle. CDR3 length: 12 residues. CDR3 in amino acids: CSAQGHNYGYTF. CDR3 sequence (DNA): TGCAGCGCCCAGGGACACAACTATGGCTACACCTTC.

The J gene is TRBJ1-5, the V gene TRBV19; 8 nucleotides line up with TRBD1. The CDR3 totals 14 residues. Unmatched junction bases numbered 7, after V lost 7 bases and J lost 5 bases. CDR1 and CDR2 (germline): LNHDA, SQIVND (reference sequence). The CDR3 DNA reads TGTGCCAGTAAGACAGGGGAGGGGTATCAGCCCCAGCATTTT. The encoded protein is CASKTGEGYQPQHF.

This sequence joins TRBV7-9 and TRBJ2-5; D assignment may be TRBD1 or TRBD2 (5 bases each). The J call may be incorrect, as the DNA end agrees better with TRBJ2-7. This CDR3 has 13 amino acids. Germline V gives CDR1 SEHNR, CDR2 FQNEAQ (reference sequence). The DNA for the CDR3 is TGTGCCAGCAGCCCGGGACCATCCTACGAGCAGTACTTC. It yields the protein CASSPGPSYEQYF.